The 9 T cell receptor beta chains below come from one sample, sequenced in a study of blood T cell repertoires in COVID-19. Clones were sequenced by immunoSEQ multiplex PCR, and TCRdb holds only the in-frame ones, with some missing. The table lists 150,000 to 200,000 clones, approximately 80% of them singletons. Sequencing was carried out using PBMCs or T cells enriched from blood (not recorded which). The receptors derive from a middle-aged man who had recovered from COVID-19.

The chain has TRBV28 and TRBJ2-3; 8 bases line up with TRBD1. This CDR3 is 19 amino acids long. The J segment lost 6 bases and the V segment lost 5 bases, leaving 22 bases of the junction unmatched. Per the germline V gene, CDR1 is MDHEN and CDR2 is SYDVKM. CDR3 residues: CASSTSPDVADRAIDTQYF. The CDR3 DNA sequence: TGTGCCAGCAGTACGTCTCCGGACGTGGCGGACAGGGCCATTGATACGCAGTATTTT.

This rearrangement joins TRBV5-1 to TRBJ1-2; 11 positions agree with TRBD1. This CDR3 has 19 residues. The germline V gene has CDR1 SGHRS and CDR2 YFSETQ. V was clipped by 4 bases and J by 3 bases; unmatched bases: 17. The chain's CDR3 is CASSVGTGGTKAGDYGYTF. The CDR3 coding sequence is TGCGCCAGCAGCGTAGGGACAGGGGGAACAAAAGCGGGAGACTATGGCTACACCTTC.

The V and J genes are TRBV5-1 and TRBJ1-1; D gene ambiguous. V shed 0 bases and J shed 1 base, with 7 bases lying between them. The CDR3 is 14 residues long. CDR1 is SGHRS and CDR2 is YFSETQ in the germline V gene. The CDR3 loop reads CASSLAQENTEAFF. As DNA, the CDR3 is TGCGCCAGCAGCTTGGCACAAGAGAACACTGAAGCTTTCTTT.

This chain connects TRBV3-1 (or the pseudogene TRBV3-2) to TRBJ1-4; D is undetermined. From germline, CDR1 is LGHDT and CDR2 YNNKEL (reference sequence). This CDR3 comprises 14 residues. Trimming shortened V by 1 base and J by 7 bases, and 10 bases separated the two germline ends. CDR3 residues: CASSQGGESEKLFF. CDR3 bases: TGTGCCAGCAGCCAAGGGGGAGAGAGTGAAAAACTGTTTTTT.

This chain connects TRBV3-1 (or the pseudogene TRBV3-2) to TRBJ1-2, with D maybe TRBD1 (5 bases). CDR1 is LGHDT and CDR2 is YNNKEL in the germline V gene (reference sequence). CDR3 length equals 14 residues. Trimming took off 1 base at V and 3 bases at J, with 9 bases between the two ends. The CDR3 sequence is CASSQVGGDYGYTF. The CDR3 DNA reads TGTGCCAGCAGCCAAGTCGGGGGGGACTATGGCTACACCTTC.

CDR3 sequence: CASSLSQLAGSDTQYF. The CDR3 DNA sequence: TGCGCCAGCAGCTTATCGCAACTAGCGGGATCAGATACGCAGTATTTT. The V and J genes are TRBV5-1 and TRBJ2-3; 10 nucleotides align to TRBD2. The CDR3 runs 16 residues. V trimming: 2 bases; J trimming: 4 bases; junction bases outside the gene matches: 7. CDR1 SGHRS and CDR2 YFSETQ come from the germline V gene.

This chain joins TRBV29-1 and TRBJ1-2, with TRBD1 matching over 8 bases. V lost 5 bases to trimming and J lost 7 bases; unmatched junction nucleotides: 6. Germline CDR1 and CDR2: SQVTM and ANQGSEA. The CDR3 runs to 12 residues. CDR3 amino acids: CSVFQGAGGYTF. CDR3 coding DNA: TGCAGCGTTTTCCAGGGGGCTGGTGGCTACACCTTC.

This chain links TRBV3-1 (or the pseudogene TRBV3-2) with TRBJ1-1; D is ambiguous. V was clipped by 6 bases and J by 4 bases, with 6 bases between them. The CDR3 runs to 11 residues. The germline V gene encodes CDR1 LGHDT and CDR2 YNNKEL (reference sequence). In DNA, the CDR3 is TGTGCCAGCAGAGACACCACTGAAGCTTTCTTT. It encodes CASRDTTEAFF.

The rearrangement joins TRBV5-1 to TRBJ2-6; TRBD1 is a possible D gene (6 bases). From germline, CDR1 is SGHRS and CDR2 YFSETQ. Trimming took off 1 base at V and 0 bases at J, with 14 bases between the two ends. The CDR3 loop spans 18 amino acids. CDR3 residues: CASSLPSGASSGANVLTF. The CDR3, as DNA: TGCGCCAGCAGCTTGCCTTCAGGGGCGAGCTCTGGGGCCAACGTCCTGACTTTC. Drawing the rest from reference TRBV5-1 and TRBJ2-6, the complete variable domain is KAGVTQTPRYLIKTRGQQVTLSCSPISGHRSVSWYQQTPGQGLQFLFEYFSETQRNKGNFPGRFSGRQFSNSRSEMNVSTLELGDSALYLCASSLPSGASSGANVLTFGAGSRLTVL.